These 3 T cell receptor beta chains were sequenced from one sample in a study of technical replicates of blood from a handful of donors. This table comes from immunoSEQ multiplex PCR, and its TCRdb copy is limited to in-frame clones, with some not included. The sample lists 82,000 or so clones, 96% occurring once. Sequenced input: T cells isolated from PBMCs. These receptors came from a human donor in good health.

V gene TRBV10-3 combines with J gene TRBJ2-2, with 8 bases fitting TRBD1. Germline loops: CDR1 ENHRY, CDR2 SYGVKD. The CDR3 has 16 residues. V dropped 3 bases and J dropped 1; count of bases not matched to a gene: 4. The CDR3 nucleotides are TGTGCCATCAGTGACCCGACAGGGGTGAACACCGGGGAGCTGTTTTTT. Translation gives CAISDPTGVNTGELFF.

This sequence joins TRBV6-5 and TRBJ1-5, with TRBD1 matching over 8 bases. Germline V gene lookup returns CDR1 MNHEY and CDR2 SVGAGI. CDR3 length equals 13 residues. V was pared by 7 bases and J by 6 bases, with 5 bases of the junction left unmatched. The CDR3 reads CASKPGGGQPQHF. The CDR3 DNA reads as TGTGCCAGCAAACCAGGGGGCGGTCAGCCCCAGCATTTT.

The chain carries TRBV5-6 and TRBJ2-3; tentative D call: TRBD2 (6 bases). The ends were cut back, 4 bases at V and 2 bases at J, with 11 bases in the middle. The CDR3 spans 14 residues. Germline CDR1 reads SGHDT; CDR2 reads YYEEEE. CDR3: CASSAGPLTDTQYF. CDR3 coding DNA: TGTGCCAGCAGCGCGGGACCGCTCACAGATACGCAGTATTTT.